Presented here are 22 T cell receptor beta chains from one specimen sequenced in a study of early T cells in non-severe SARS-CoV-2 infection. TCRdb re-called the 5' RACE reads through MiXCR, storing one row per CDR3 protein. This table holds about 29,000 distinct CDR3 sequences, roughly 4.3% found once. Sample: whole blood. These receptors originate from an adult who was a healthcare worker with PCR-confirmed SARS-CoV-2 infection or an uninfected control (not recorded which).

This clonotype turned up a few times. In DNA, the CDR3 is TGTGCCAGCCAGCCTAGCGGGGGATTATACAATGAGCAGTTCTTC. This encodes CASQPSGGLYNEQFF. V is TRBV28 and J is TRBJ2-1, with 10 bases identical to TRBD2. CDR3 length: 15 residues. V was clipped by 8 bases and J by 4 bases; unmatched bases: 8. Germline V gene data show CDR1 as MDHEN and CDR2 as SYDVKM. Full variable domain (rest looked up from reference TRBV28 and TRBJ2-1): DVKVTQSSRYLVKRTGEKVFLECVQDMDHENMFWYRQDPGLGLRLIYFSYDVKMKEKGDIPEGYSVSREKKERFSLILESASTNQTSMYLCASQPSGGLYNEQFFGPGTRLTVL.

This clonotype was observed many times. This sequence joins TRBV20-1 and TRBJ2-5; D is uncertain. The germline V and J ends were trimmed by 6 bases and 2 bases, with 16 bases remaining between them. Germline V gene data show CDR1 as DFQATT and CDR2 as SNEGSKA (reference sequence). CDR3 length: 14 residues. As DNA, the CDR3 is TGCAGTGCCCTGAGTATACCCGCTCAAGAGACCCAGTACTTC. Encoded protein: CSALSIPAQETQYF.

This clonotype was picked up many times. The chain is built from TRBV20-1 and TRBJ2-2, with a weak D call TRBD1 (6 bases). The CDR3 loop spans 15 amino acids. Per germline, CDR1 DFQATT and CDR2 SNEGSKA (reference sequence). Deletions cut 4 bases from V and 3 bases from J, with 15 bases between. CDR3 DNA: TGCAGTGCTAAAGGGTATGGGGGCTACACCGGGGAGCTGTTTTTT. Encoded protein: CSAKGYGGYTGELFF.

This clonotype was seen at least ten times. This rearrangement joins TRBV4-2 to TRBJ2-1; D is perhaps TRBD1 (5 bases). The germline V gene encodes CDR1 LGHNA and CDR2 YNFKEQ. CDR3 size: 16 residues. V lost 1 base and J lost 6, with 16 bases in between. The DNA for the CDR3 is TGTGCCAGCAGCCAAGTCGCAGGAGTTGGGGCCAATGAGCAGTTCTTC. Translated: CASSQVAGVGANEQFF.

This clonotype came up many times. This chain connects TRBV4-3 to TRBJ2-2, with D unresolved. The CDR3 totals 13 residues. CDR1 and CDR2 (germline): LGHNA, YSLEER. The V gene lost 0 bases and the J gene lost 6 bases, with 5 bases spanning the gap. CDR3 amino acids: CASSQDLAGELFF. CDR3 sequence (DNA): TGCGCCAGCAGCCAAGATCTGGCCGGGGAGCTGTTTTTT.

This clonotype was counted only a few times. J is TRBJ1-2 and V is TRBV19, with 8 bases matching TRBD1. Germline trimming cut 6 bases from V and 0 bases from J; bases unmatched to any gene: 9. Germline CDR1 and CDR2: LNHDA and SQIVND (reference sequence). The CDR3 totals 16 residues. CDR3 region: CASRPTRDRTNYGYTF. The CDR3 coding sequence is TGTGCCAGTAGGCCAACTCGGGACAGGACTAACTATGGCTACACCTTC. Drawing the rest from reference TRBV19 and TRBJ1-2, the complete variable domain is DGGITQSPKYLFRKEGQNVTLSCEQNLNHDAMYWYRQDPGQGLRLIYYSQIVNDFQKGDIAEGYSVSREKKESFPLTVTSAQKNPTAFYLCASRPTRDRTNYGYTFGSGTRLTVV.

This clonotype was recorded many times. The chain is built from TRBV15 and TRBJ2-2, with 10 positions matching TRBD1. The CDR3 covers 15 residues. Germline V gene lookup returns CDR1 LNHNV and CDR2 YYDKDF (reference sequence). V lost 4 bases, J lost 5 bases, and 4 bases stayed unmatched. The CDR3 loop is CATSTGTGVTGELFF. CDR3 bases: TGTGCCACCAGCACCGGGACAGGGGTGACCGGGGAGCTGTTTTTT.

This clonotype has ten or more counts. The rearrangement links TRBV29-1 to TRBJ1-2; possibly TRBD1 for D (5 bases). The V and J ends lost 6 bases and 3 bases respectively, with 8 bases between them. The CDR3 has 11 residues. Germline assignment: CDR1 SQVTM and CDR2 ANQGSEA. CDR3 DNA sequence: TGCAGCGTCGGGGGAGACTATGGCTACACCTTC. Its protein is CSVGGDYGYTF.

This clonotype came up a few times. The V call is TRBV7-6, the J call TRBJ2-2; D not certain. This CDR3 comprises 15 residues. The germline V gene has CDR1 SGHVS and CDR2 FNYEAQ. V shed 1 base and J shed 1 base, with 7 bases lying between them. CDR3 sequence reads: CASSLGLGNTGELFF. DNA for the CDR3: TGTGCCAGCAGCTTAGGGCTGGGGAACACCGGGGAGCTGTTTTTT.

This clonotype was found a few times. The chain has TRBV14 and TRBJ2-7, with D maybe TRBD2 (7 bases). V was trimmed by 2 bases and J by 5 bases, leaving 16 bases between them. Germline-derived CDR1 and CDR2 are SGHDN and FVKESK. This CDR3 region has 15 residues. CDR3: CASSQLFGGHHEQYF. The CDR3 region has the DNA TGTGCCAGCAGCCAATTATTCGGGGGGCACCACGAGCAGTACTTC. The variable domain in full, completed from reference TRBV14 and TRBJ2-7, reads EAGVTQFPSHSVIEKGQTVTLRCDPISGHDNLYWYRRVMGKEIKFLLHFVKESKQDESGMPNNRFLAERTGGTYSTLKVQPAELEDSGVYFCASSQLFGGHHEQYFGPGTRLTVT.

This clonotype was seen more than once but under ten times. The CDR3 protein is CASSPPGGPVEQFF. The CDR3 nucleotides read TGTGCCAGCTCACCACCGGGGGGGCCGGTTGAGCAGTTCTTC. The chain couples TRBV18 to TRBJ2-1; a weak D match, TRBD2 (7 bases). Germline V gives CDR1 KGHSH, CDR2 LQKENI. The CDR3 runs 14 residues. Deletions cut 0 bases from V and 9 bases from J, with 12 bases between.

This clonotype qualifies as medium-sized (0.01 to 0.1%). This chain joins TRBV11-2 and TRBJ2-3; the D is unclear. V lost 5 bases, J lost 6 bases, and 9 bases lay in between. CDR1 SGHAT and CDR2 FQNNGV come from the germline V gene. CDR3 length: 12 amino acids. The CDR3 sequence is CASSLLPDTQYF. CDR3 in DNA: TGTGCCAGCAGCCTTCTCCCGGATACGCAGTATTTT.

This chain uses TRBV7-3 with TRBJ1-3, with D unclear. The ends were cut back, 4 bases at V and 1 base at J, with 5 bases in the middle. The CDR3 runs to 13 residues. Per germline, CDR1 SGHTA and CDR2 FQGTGA. The CDR3 DNA reads as TGTGCCAGCAGCTCCGAGTCTGGAAACACCATATATTTT. This codes for CASSSESGNTIYF.

The V call is TRBV6-1, the J call TRBJ2-1; a possible D gene is TRBD2 (5 bases). The CDR3 is 15 amino acids. Per germline, CDR1 MNHNS and CDR2 SASEGT. Trimming removed 8 bases at V and 0 bases at J, with 14 bases between. CDR3 DNA: TGTGCCAGCGGAATAGCGAGGAGCTCCTACAATGAGCAGTTCTTC. Protein sequence: CASGIARSSYNEQFF.

This clonotype was recorded at least ten times. The chain couples TRBV11-1 to TRBJ2-3; a possible D gene is TRBD1 (6 bases). Germline V gene lookup returns CDR1 SGHAT and CDR2 FQDESV (reference sequence). This CDR3 spans 14 amino acids. V gave up 3 bases and J gave up 3 bases, with 10 bases separating them. The CDR3 loop reads CASSFQTGTDTQYF. DNA for the CDR3: TGTGCCAGCAGCTTCCAAACAGGGACAGATACGCAGTATTTT.

This clonotype was recorded at least ten times. The CDR3 bases are TGCAGCGTCTACAATGAAAAACTGTTTTTT. Translating gives CSVYNEKLFF. The chain links TRBV29-1 to TRBJ1-4; no firm D call. The CDR3 contains 10 residues. V shed 6 bases and J shed 5 bases, with 4 bases lying between them. Germline V gives CDR1 SQVTM, CDR2 ANQGSEA.

Many counts were recorded for this clonotype. The chain joins TRBV29-1 to TRBJ2-3; maybe TRBD2 (5 bases). The CDR3 is 17 residues long. Trimming took 4 bases from V and 0 from J, leaving 20 bases between them. Looked up from germline, CDR1 is SQVTM and CDR2 is ANQGSEA. DNA for the CDR3: TGCAGCGTTGTATCCCGGCCCGAGGGTACTAGCACAGATACGCAGTATTTT. Translating it yields CSVVSRPEGTSTDTQYF.

This clonotype was recorded at least ten times. The chain combines TRBV11-2 with TRBJ2-7; D tentatively fits TRBD1 or TRBD2 (5 bases each). Germline V lookup: CDR1 SGHAT, CDR2 FQNNGV. Trimming left V 5 bases short and J 4 bases short, with 18 bases between. The CDR3 spans 15 residues. In DNA, the CDR3 is TGTGCCAGCAGCGCAGACCAGGGAGATCGTTACGAGCAGTACTTC. Translation gives CASSADQGDRYEQYF.

In its sample, this clonotype was seen a few times. The V and J genes are TRBV4-1 and TRBJ2-1; 13 nucleotides agree with TRBD2. V trimming: 0 bases; J trimming: 5 bases; junction bases outside the gene matches: 7. Germline V lookup: CDR1 MGHRA, CDR2 YSYEKL. CDR3 length: 18 amino acids. The CDR3 region has the DNA TGCGCCAGCAGCCAAGAAATACTAGCGGGGGGGACCGACAATGAGCAGTTCTTC. It encodes CASSQEILAGGTDNEQFF.

The CDR3 reads CASSRGLTATIAKNIQYF. The CDR3 DNA is TGCGCCAGCAGCCGGGGCCTGACAGCAACGATAGCCAAAAACATTCAGTACTTC. The chain recombines TRBV5-1 with TRBJ2-4; D is perhaps TRBD1 or TRBD2 (5 bases each). CDR3 length equals 18 residues. Germline CDR1 and CDR2: SGHRS and YFSETQ. The ends were cut back, 4 bases at V and 0 bases at J, with 20 bases in the middle. Filled out from reference TRBV5-1 and TRBJ2-4, the complete variable domain reads KAGVTQTPRYLIKTRGQQVTLSCSPISGHRSVSWYQQTPGQGLQFLFEYFSETQRNKGNFPGRFSGRQFSNSRSEMNVSTLELGDSALYLCASSRGLTATIAKNIQYFGAGTRLSVL.

Ten or more counts support this clonotype. The chain employs TRBV12-3 or TRBV12-4 and TRBJ2-3, with 7 bases matching TRBD2. This CDR3 is 18 amino acids long. Trimming at V came to 1 base and at J to 0 bases, leaving 10 bases not matched to a gene. The CDR3, as DNA: TGTGCCAGCAGTTTAGGACCCTCGGCTAGCGGAAGCACAGATACGCAGTATTTT. This sequence encodes CASSLGPSASGSTDTQYF.

The chain is built from TRBV19 and TRBJ2-4; tentative D call: TRBD1 (7 bases). Germline CDR1 and CDR2: LNHDA and SQIVND (reference sequence). The CDR3 sequence is 13 residues long. V lost 5 bases and J 9 bases, leaving 14 bases between the germline ends. The CDR3 spells CASSAGQRGIQYF. The CDR3 DNA sequence: TGTGCCAGTAGTGCGGGACAGAGGGGCATTCAGTACTTC.